The 27 T cell receptor beta chains reported below all come from one sample, sequenced in a study of T cells in Graves' hyperthyroidism and ophthalmopathy. Using RNA transcripts as the source, TCR beta CDR3 regions were amplified. During a first-round RT-PCR of the TCR CDR3, the HTBI primer set was used. TCRdb passed the multiplex PCR reads through MiXCR, listing each CDR3 protein once. The data hold around 560,000 distinct CDR3 sequences, with around 17% observed a single time. Sequenced sample: blood. The receptors come from a woman aged 18-29 years with Graves' hyperthyroidism.

This clonotype showed up many times. The rearrangement uses TRBV7-9 and TRBJ2-1; 14 positions match TRBD2. Trimming cost V 7 bases and J 6 bases; bases outside gene matches: 5. Germline V gene sequence: CDR1 SEHNR, CDR2 FQNEAQ (reference sequence). The CDR3 length is 15 residues. The CDR3: CASNPGTSGSNEQFF. The CDR3 DNA sequence: TGTGCCAGCAACCCCGGGACTAGCGGGAGCAATGAGCAGTTCTTC.

This clonotype was counted at least ten times. The V gene is TRBV2, the J gene TRBJ2-1; D may be TRBD2 (6 bases). This CDR3 has 18 amino acids. V gave up 3 bases and J gave up 0 bases, with 18 bases separating them. The germline CDR1 and CDR2 sequences are SNHLY and FYNNEI. The CDR3 is CASSDRGGGASSYNEQFF. The CDR3 DNA follows: TGTGCCAGCAGTGATAGGGGCGGAGGGGCTAGCTCCTACAATGAGCAGTTCTTC. The whole variable domain, filled in from reference TRBV2 and TRBJ2-1, reads EPEVTQTPSHQVTQMGQEVILRCVPISNHLYFYWYRQILGQKVEFLVSFYNNEISEKSEIFDDQFSVERPDGSNFTLKIRSTKLEDSAMYFCASSDRGGGASSYNEQFFGPGTRLTVL.

J is TRBJ2-1 and V is TRBV3-1; no clear D gene. Germline CDR1 LGHDT, CDR2 YNNKEL (reference sequence). Deletions cut 3 bases from V and 15 bases from J, with 18 bases between. The CDR3 is 13 amino acids. CDR3 coding DNA: TGTGCCAGCAGCCACGGAACTGCCCCACGAGCGTTCTTC. Translation gives CASSHGTAPRAFF.

This clonotype was recorded many times. This chain joins TRBV12-3 or TRBV12-4 and TRBJ1-5; D unclear. The CDR3 consists of 13 residues. The V and J ends lost 4 bases and 1 base respectively, with 5 bases between them. The CDR3 region has the DNA TGTGCCAGCAGTTACAACAGCAATCAGCCCCAGCATTTT. This gives the protein CASSYNSNQPQHF.

Regarding this clonotype: A read error may account for a junction end that differs from germline. The chain uses TRBV7-8 and TRBJ1-5, with a weak D call TRBD1 (5 bases). From germline, CDR1 is SGHVS and CDR2 FQNEAQ. This CDR3 comprises 16 residues. The CDR3 sequence is CANSFSFRGIGQPQHF. The CDR3 coding sequence is TGTGCCAACAGCTTTAGTTTTCGGGGGATCGGTCAGCCCCAGCATTTT. Full variable domain (rest looked up from reference TRBV7-8 and TRBJ1-5): GAGVSQSPRYKVAKRGQDVALRCDPISGHVSLFWYQQALGQGPEFLTYFQNEAQLDKSGLPSDRFFAERPEGSVSTLKIQRTQQEDSAVYLCANSFSFRGIGQPQHFGDGTRLSIL.

This clonotype appeared many times. The rearrangement uses TRBV20-1 and TRBJ1-2, with 9 bases identical to TRBD1. The length of the CDR3 is 17 residues. Germline trimming cut 6 bases from V and 0 bases from J; bases unmatched to any gene: 14. Germline lookup yields CDR1 DFQATT and CDR2 SNEGSKA (reference sequence). CDR3 in amino acids: CSALAGTGLQANYGYTF. DNA of the CDR3: TGCAGTGCCTTAGCCGGGACAGGGTTGCAAGCTAACTATGGCTACACCTTC.

This sequence joins TRBV9 and TRBJ2-7; 10 bases align to TRBD2. Looked up from germline, CDR1 is SGDLS and CDR2 is YYNGEE. V was pared by 6 bases and J by 3 bases, with 9 bases of the junction left unmatched. The CDR3 contains 15 residues. In DNA form, the CDR3 reads TGTGCCAGCATCTCTATTTCTAGCGGGAGCTACGAGCAGTACTTC. Its protein product is CASISISSGSYEQYF.

This clonotype was detected ten times or more. This rearrangement joins TRBV4-1 to TRBJ2-1, with 7 bases that match TRBD2. Germline V gene lookup returns CDR1 MGHRA and CDR2 YSYEKL. V trimming: 0 bases; J trimming: 2 bases; junction bases outside the gene matches: 10. The CDR3 is 18 amino acids. The CDR3 DNA follows: TGCGCCAGCAGCCAAGAACATCAGGGCGGGAGCGCCTACAATGAGCAGTTCTTC. This codes for CASSQEHQGGSAYNEQFF.

The chain employs TRBV18 and TRBJ1-1, with TRBD1 matching over 8 bases. J lost 6 bases, V lost 3 bases, and 12 bases had no gene match. Germline values: CDR1 KGHSH, CDR2 LQKENI. This CDR3 has 16 residues. DNA of the CDR3: TGTGCCAGCTCACCTCAAACAGGACAGGGATCCGCTGAAGCTTTCTTT. The encoded protein is CASSPQTGQGSAEAFF.

Only a few counts were recorded for this clonotype. The chain combines TRBV18 with TRBJ2-5; 10 positions agree with TRBD1. V was clipped by 5 bases and J by 10 bases; unmatched bases: 16. The CDR3 has 16 residues. CDR1 and CDR2 from the germline V gene are KGHSH and LQKENI. This CDR3 reads CASSSLLSGQGFNQYF. The DNA for the CDR3 is TGTGCCAGCTCATCGCTCCTTTCGGGACAGGGGTTCAACCAGTACTTC.

The chain links TRBV7-9 to TRBJ2-5, with D perhaps TRBD1 (6 bases). Germline values: CDR1 SEHNR, CDR2 FQNEAQ (reference sequence). Deletions cut 5 bases from V and 1 base from J, with 11 bases between. This CDR3 comprises 14 residues. CDR3 bases: TGTGCCAGCAGCAGAGGACAGCCCCAAGAGACCCAGTACTTC. The encoded protein is CASSRGQPQETQYF.

Many counts were recorded for this clonotype. V is TRBV13 and J is TRBJ2-5; 8 positions match TRBD1. The germline V gene has CDR1 PRHDT and CDR2 FYEKMQ (reference sequence). This CDR3 has 13 residues. V lost 2 bases to trimming and J lost 9 bases; unmatched junction nucleotides: 5. For the CDR3, the DNA is TGTGCCAGCAGCTTAAGGGCAGGGGGCGCCCAGTACTTC. Its protein is CASSLRAGGAQYF.

V and J are TRBV9 and TRBJ2-5; 7 bases fit TRBD2. This CDR3 has 18 amino acids. Losses at the gene ends were 0 bases for V and 0 bases for J; bases not matched to a gene: 11. Germline V gene data show CDR1 as SGDLS and CDR2 as YYNGEE. This CDR3 reads CASSVGGGGSGYQETQYF. The CDR3 coding sequence is TGTGCCAGCAGCGTAGGGGGGGGAGGTAGCGGGTACCAAGAGACCCAGTACTTC. The whole variable domain, filled in from reference TRBV9 and TRBJ2-5, reads DSGVTQTPKHLITATGQRVTLRCSPRSGDLSVYWYQQSLDQGLQFLIQYYNGEERAKGNILERFSAQQFPDLHSELNLSSLELGDSALYFCASSVGGGGSGYQETQYFGPGTRLLVL.

In its sample, this clonotype was seen many times. V is TRBV7-9 and J is TRBJ2-1; maybe TRBD1 (6 bases). V lost 2 bases and J 3 bases, leaving 17 bases between the germline ends. Per germline, CDR1 SEHNR and CDR2 FQNEAQ (reference sequence). This CDR3 comprises 17 residues. The CDR3 DNA reads TGTGCCAGCAGCTTAAAAGTGCGGACAGCTCTCTACAATGAGCAGTTCTTC. This translates into CASSLKVRTALYNEQFF.

The rearrangement links TRBV20-1 to TRBJ2-1; 9 positions agree with TRBD1. The CDR3 has 13 amino acids. The germline V gene has CDR1 DFQATT and CDR2 SNEGSKA (reference sequence). Germline trimming cut 6 bases from V and 7 bases from J; bases unmatched to any gene: 7. CDR3 sequence: CSAAGQGRNEQFF. In nucleotides, the CDR3 is TGCAGTGCCGCGGGACAGGGTAGGAATGAGCAGTTCTTC.

In its sample, this clonotype was seen many times. The rearrangement links TRBV12-3 or TRBV12-4 to TRBJ2-5; D not resolved. Trimming took 1 base from V and 0 from J, leaving 6 bases between them. The CDR3 extends over 14 amino acids. CDR3 bases: TGTGCCAGCAGTTTAGTGGGATACCAAGAGACCCAGTACTTC. Encoded protein: CASSLVGYQETQYF.

This clonotype has a count of ten or more. The V call is TRBV11-3, the J call TRBJ2-7, with TRBD1 matching over 7 bases. V lost 1 base, J lost 3 bases, and 3 bases stayed unmatched. The CDR3 loop spans 14 amino acids. CDR1 is SGHNT, CDR2 YENEEA, per germline. The DNA for the CDR3 is TGTGCCAGCAGCTTAGTTGGACAGGTCTACGAGCAGTACTTC. It encodes CASSLVGQVYEQYF.

This chain connects TRBV29-1 to TRBJ2-5, with 8 bases that match TRBD1. The DNA end is more similar to TRBJ2-1, so the J call may be wrong. This CDR3 has 13 residues. Per germline, CDR1 SQVTM and CDR2 ANQGSEA. The CDR3 is CSVPPGGGETQFF. CDR3 in DNA: TGCAGCGTTCCCCCAGGGGGCGGGGAGACCCAGTTCTTC.

This clonotype was observed at least ten times. The V call is TRBV7-6, the J call TRBJ2-7; 8 bases are a match to TRBD1. V shed 4 bases, J shed 2 bases, and the junction held 4 bases outside the gene matches. Germline V gives CDR1 SGHVS, CDR2 FNYEAQ. The CDR3 loop spans 14 amino acids. The CDR3 coding sequence is TGTGCCAGCAGCTCGTGGGGACAGGCCTACGAGCAGTACTTC. This codes for CASSSWGQAYEQYF.

The chain recombines TRBV7-9 with TRBJ1-1; D unclear. The CDR3 is 15 amino acids. Trimming removed 5 bases at V and 1 base at J, with 14 bases between. Germline assignment: CDR1 SEHNR and CDR2 FQNEAQ (reference sequence). CDR3 sequence (DNA): TGTGCCAGCAGCCCGAAAGGGCCTACGAACACTGAAGCTTTCTTT. The encoded protein is CASSPKGPTNTEAFF.

This clonotype was observed a handful of times. The chain joins TRBV5-1 to TRBJ1-2; TRBD1 is a possible D gene (6 bases). The V and J ends lost 3 bases and 8 bases respectively, with 17 bases between them. The V gene's germline CDR1 is SGHRS and CDR2 YFSETQ. The CDR3 loop spans 14 amino acids. This CDR3 is CASSWETGLIGYTF. The CDR3 bases are TGCGCCAGCAGCTGGGAAACAGGGTTAATCGGCTACACCTTC. Drawing the rest from reference TRBV5-1 and TRBJ1-2, the complete variable domain is KAGVTQTPRYLIKTRGQQVTLSCSPISGHRSVSWYQQTPGQGLQFLFEYFSETQRNKGNFPGRFSGRQFSNSRSEMNVSTLELGDSALYLCASSWETGLIGYTFGSGTRLTVV.

The chain is built from TRBV27 and TRBJ2-1, with 10 positions matching TRBD2. J gave up 7 bases and V 4 bases, and 4 bases lay outside the gene matches. Germline CDR1 MNHEY, CDR2 SMNVEV (reference sequence). The CDR3 totals 14 residues. Here the CDR3 reads CASSSSGGANEQFF. The CDR3 coding sequence is TGTGCCAGCAGTTCCAGCGGGGGGGCTAATGAGCAGTTCTTC.

This clonotype was detected ten times or more. This chain links TRBV20-1 with TRBJ1-1; a weak D match, TRBD1 (6 bases). CDR3 length: 14 residues. V lost 3 bases, J lost 3 bases, and 14 bases lay in between. Germline assignment: CDR1 DFQATT and CDR2 SNEGSKA (reference sequence). For the CDR3, the DNA is TGCAGTGCTAGTGGGGGCGCGGGGGACACTGAAGCTTTCTTT. Translated: CSASGGAGDTEAFF.

The chain employs TRBV11-2 and TRBJ1-6, with D tentatively TRBD1 (5 bases). The CDR3 sequence is 14 residues long. Per germline, CDR1 SGHAT and CDR2 FQNNGV. Trimming pared 5 bases from V and 9 bases from J, leaving 14 bases between. In DNA form, the CDR3 reads TGTGCCAGCAGCCCCATGGGGGAGATTTCACCCCTCCACTTT. Translated, it gives CASSPMGEISPLHF.

The chain employs TRBV12-3 or TRBV12-4 and TRBJ2-1; weak D call: TRBD1 (6 bases). V lost 4 bases, J lost 3 bases, and 10 bases lay in between. The CDR3 spans 14 residues. CDR3 sequence: CASSSTGYYNEQFF. In nucleotides, the CDR3 is TGTGCCAGCAGTTCTACAGGGTACTACAATGAGCAGTTCTTC.

V usage is TRBV29-1 and J usage is TRBJ1-3; weak D call: TRBD1 (5 bases). From germline, CDR1 is SQVTM and CDR2 ANQGSEA. V shed 7 bases and J shed 0 bases, with 16 bases lying between them. The CDR3 consists of 15 residues. CDR3 in amino acids: CSARWGGVSGNTIYF. CDR3 sequence (DNA): TGCAGCGCCCGGTGGGGAGGGGTCTCTGGAAACACCATATATTTT.

As for this clonotype: One end of the junction is discordant with germline, which a read error may explain. The chain is built from TRBV7-9 and TRBJ2-5, with 9 bases fitting TRBD2. Germline assignment: CDR1 SEHNR and CDR2 FQNEAQ (reference sequence). The CDR3 runs 13 residues. The CDR3: CASSRPPSGVLDF. The CDR3 bases are TGTGCCAGCAGCCGACCCCCTAGCGGGGTTTTAGACTTC.